This is a list of T cell receptor beta chains from one sample in a study of human T cells and chemical hapten exposure. TCRdb called the RACE reads again in MiXCR, with one record for every CDR3 protein. This table has about 42,000 distinct CDR3 sequences, around 12% appearing once. The material sequenced was whole blood, taken in connection with sensitization to the hapten diphenylcyclopropenone (DPC). The receptors here all came from a woman younger than 45 with alopecia areata. Some clones in this sample may be carry-over from other donors' samples. The CDR3 runs from the conserved cysteine through the conserved F or W. The order of the fields is clone size, J gene, V gene, D gene, CDR3 protein, CDR3 DNA. A D gene is named only where the DNA matches it firmly. Rows give clone size only sometimes, using once, few, many, or a class for an expanded clone.

abundance: -; j_gene: TRBJ2-7; v_gene: TRBV9; d_gene: -; CDR3aa: CASSLREADYYEQYF; CDR3nt: TGTGCCAGCAGCCTCCGAGAAGCAGACTACTACGAGCAGTACTTC
abundance: many; j_gene: TRBJ1-1; v_gene: TRBV7-9; d_gene: TRBD1; CDR3aa: CASSLGGQGTLNTEAFF; CDR3nt: TGTGCCAGCAGCTTAGGTGGACAGGGGACCTTGAACACTGAAGCTTTCTTT
abundance: many; j_gene: TRBJ1-1; v_gene: TRBV2; d_gene: -; CDR3aa: CASSESRQVEAFF; CDR3nt: TGTGCCAGCAGTGAGTCCCGGCAGGTTGAAGCTTTCTTT
abundance: medium-sized; j_gene: TRBJ2-1; v_gene: TRBV7-3; d_gene: -; CDR3aa: CASSLGVRGAYNEQFF; CDR3nt: TGTGCCAGCAGCTTAGGAGTTCGTGGGGCCTACAATGAGCAGTTCTTC
abundance: few; j_gene: TRBJ2-1; v_gene: TRBV7-3; d_gene: -; CDR3aa: CASSLSAGALGEQFF; CDR3nt: TGTGCCAGCAGCTTATCTGCTGGTGCCTTGGGTGAGCAGTTCTTC
abundance: many; j_gene: TRBJ2-1; v_gene: TRBV7-9; d_gene: TRBD2; CDR3aa: CASSLGGLAGDPGNEQFF; CDR3nt: TGTGCCAGCAGCTTAGGAGGACTAGCGGGAGATCCGGGCAATGAGCAGTTCTTC
abundance: -; j_gene: TRBJ2-7; v_gene: TRBV7-9; d_gene: TRBD1; CDR3aa: CASSSDRDREYF; CDR3nt: TGTGCCAGCAGCTCGGACCGCGACAGGGAGTACTTC
abundance: many; j_gene: TRBJ1-1; v_gene: TRBV13; d_gene: -; CDR3aa: CASSLRYTEAFF; CDR3nt: TGTGCCAGCAGCTTAAGATACACTGAAGCTTTCTTT
abundance: -; j_gene: TRBJ2-1; v_gene: TRBV27; d_gene: -; CDR3aa: CASSYSRHSYNEQFF; CDR3nt: TGTGCCAGCAGTTATAGCCGACACTCCTACAATGAGCAGTTCTTC
abundance: few; j_gene: TRBJ2-1; v_gene: TRBV7-9; d_gene: TRBD2; CDR3aa: CASSYRLAGGPAHNEQFF; CDR3nt: TGTGCCAGCAGCTATCGACTAGCGGGAGGGCCTGCCCACAATGAGCAGTTCTTC
abundance: many; j_gene: TRBJ2-7; v_gene: TRBV6-2/TRBV6-3; d_gene: TRBD1; CDR3aa: CASRQITGGLYEQYF; CDR3nt: TGTGCCAGCAGACAGATTACAGGGGGGCTCTACGAGCAGTACTTC
abundance: few; j_gene: TRBJ2-4; v_gene: TRBV7-9; d_gene: -; CDR3aa: CASSLESLAKNIQYF; CDR3nt: TGTGCCAGCAGCTTAGAAAGTTTAGCCAAAAACATTCAGTACTTC
abundance: -; j_gene: TRBJ2-3; v_gene: TRBV4-3; d_gene: -; CDR3aa: CASSQEPPFEQYF; CDR3nt: TGCGCCAGCAGCCAAGAGCCTCCGTTCGAGCAGTATTTT
abundance: many; j_gene: TRBJ2-3; v_gene: TRBV7-9; d_gene: TRBD2; CDR3aa: CASSLSPLVSGSYLGTDTQYF; CDR3nt: TGTGCCAGCAGCTTATCCCCCCTCGTCAGCGGGAGTTACCTAGGGACAGATACGCAGTATTTT
abundance: many; j_gene: TRBJ1-5; v_gene: TRBV2; d_gene: TRBD1; CDR3aa: CASSGDSTLLDQPQHF; CDR3nt: TGTGCCAGCAGTGGGGACAGTACCCTTCTTGATCAGCCCCAGCATTTT
abundance: few; j_gene: TRBJ2-7; v_gene: TRBV20-1; d_gene: -; CDR3aa: CSGSLAAEQYF; CDR3nt: TGCAGTGGTTCACTAGCTGCCGAGCAGTACTTC
abundance: few; j_gene: TRBJ1-4; v_gene: TRBV30; d_gene: -; CDR3aa: CAWSEGTTNEKLFF; CDR3nt: TGTGCCTGGAGCGAGGGGACAACTAATGAAAAACTGTTTTTT
abundance: -; j_gene: TRBJ2-3; v_gene: TRBV10-3; d_gene: -; CDR3aa: CAISESGDTQYF; CDR3nt: TGTGCCATCAGTGAGTCCGGAGATACGCAGTATTTT
abundance: few; j_gene: TRBJ2-5; v_gene: TRBV7-2; d_gene: TRBD1; CDR3aa: CASSPNGDRGKTQYF; CDR3nt: TGTGCCAGCAGCCCAAACGGGGACAGGGGAAAGACCCAGTACTTC
abundance: few; j_gene: TRBJ2-7; v_gene: TRBV12-3/TRBV12-4; d_gene: -; CDR3aa: CASSFSSKGAHF; CDR3nt: TGTGCCAGCAGTTTTAGTAGTAAAGGGGCCCACTTC
abundance: -; j_gene: TRBJ1-6; v_gene: TRBV28; d_gene: -; CDR3aa: CANSLVRPLHF; CDR3nt: TGTGCCAACAGTTTAGTTCGACCCCTCCACTTT
abundance: many; j_gene: TRBJ1-1; v_gene: TRBV3-1; d_gene: -; CDR3aa: CASSQVGREAFF; CDR3nt: TGTGCCAGCAGCCAAGTTGGCCGTGAAGCTTTCTTT
abundance: many; j_gene: TRBJ1-2; v_gene: TRBV7-2; d_gene: -; CDR3aa: CASSLAGIYNYGYTF; CDR3nt: TGTGCCAGCAGCTTAGCAGGGATTTATAACTATGGCTACACCTTC
abundance: many; j_gene: TRBJ1-5; v_gene: TRBV6-2/TRBV6-3; d_gene: TRBD1; CDR3aa: CASSSDRGPNQPQHF; CDR3nt: TGTGCCAGCAGTTCCGACAGGGGTCCGAATCAGCCCCAGCATTTT
abundance: -; j_gene: TRBJ2-7; v_gene: TRBV5-1; d_gene: -; CDR3aa: CASRRDLYYEQYF; CDR3nt: TGCGCCAGCAGGCGGGACCTATACTACGAGCAGTACTTC
abundance: few; j_gene: TRBJ2-3; v_gene: TRBV7-8; d_gene: -; CDR3aa: CASSNRLVSTDTQYF; CDR3nt: TGTGCCAGCAGCAATCGACTAGTCAGCACAGATACGCAGTATTTT
abundance: -; j_gene: TRBJ2-3; v_gene: TRBV24-1; d_gene: -; CDR3aa: CATSDSGKSHPRTQYF; CDR3nt: TGTGCCACCAGTGATTCAGGGAAGTCCCACCCACGGACGCAGTATTTT
abundance: -; j_gene: TRBJ2-7; v_gene: TRBV28; d_gene: TRBD2; CDR3aa: CASRESGSPYEQYF; CDR3nt: TGTGCCAGCAGGGAAAGCGGGAGCCCCTACGAGCAGTACTTC
abundance: -; j_gene: TRBJ2-6; v_gene: TRBV5-1; d_gene: -; CDR3aa: CASSLVRMGANVLTF; CDR3nt: TGCGCCAGCAGCTTGGTGCGGATGGGGGCCAACGTCCTGACTTTC
abundance: -; j_gene: TRBJ2-1; v_gene: TRBV6-1; d_gene: -; CDR3aa: CASSEAGHYEQFF; CDR3nt: TGTGCCAGCAGTGAGGCAGGACATTATGAGCAGTTCTTC
abundance: many; j_gene: TRBJ2-1; v_gene: TRBV7-2; d_gene: TRBD2; CDR3aa: CASSLLQSGLAKNEQFF; CDR3nt: TGTGCCAGCAGCTTATTACAATCGGGACTAGCGAAAAATGAGCAGTTCTTC
abundance: -; j_gene: TRBJ1-5; v_gene: TRBV19; d_gene: -; CDR3aa: CATQDSQGTQPQHF; CDR3nt: TGTGCCACCCAGGACAGCCAGGGGACCCAGCCCCAGCATTTT
abundance: many; j_gene: TRBJ2-5; v_gene: TRBV5-1; d_gene: TRBD2; CDR3aa: CASSFLAGGPTQETQYF; CDR3nt: TGCGCCAGCAGCTTTTTAGCGGGGGGGCCCACGCAAGAGACCCAGTACTTC
abundance: -; j_gene: TRBJ1-1; v_gene: TRBV27; d_gene: -; CDR3aa: CASSLQLNTEAFF; CDR3nt: TGTGCCAGCAGTTTACAGTTGAACACTGAAGCTTTCTTT
abundance: -; j_gene: TRBJ1-1; v_gene: TRBV7-8; d_gene: TRBD1; CDR3aa: CASSKTGENTEAFF; CDR3nt: TGTGCCAGCAGCAAGACAGGGGAGAACACTGAAGCTTTCTTT
abundance: many; j_gene: TRBJ2-2; v_gene: TRBV2; d_gene: TRBD2; CDR3aa: CASVGLAGAGITGELFF; CDR3nt: TGTGCCAGCGTGGGGTTAGCGGGAGCCGGGATCACCGGGGAGCTGTTTTTT
abundance: few; j_gene: TRBJ2-3; v_gene: TRBV12-3/TRBV12-4; d_gene: TRBD1; CDR3aa: CASSPGQGRGATDTQYF; CDR3nt: TGTGCCAGCAGTCCGGGACAGGGCAGAGGGGCCACAGATACGCAGTATTTT
abundance: many; j_gene: TRBJ1-1; v_gene: TRBV3-1; d_gene: -; CDR3aa: CASSQWGQGRGTEAFF; CDR3nt: TGTGCCAGCAGCCAATGGGGCCAGGGACGTGGAACTGAAGCTTTCTTT
abundance: few; j_gene: TRBJ2-1; v_gene: TRBV6-2/TRBV6-3; d_gene: -; CDR3aa: CASSYAGDEQFF; CDR3nt: TGTGCCAGCAGTTACGCAGGGGATGAGCAGTTCTTC
abundance: many; j_gene: TRBJ2-2; v_gene: TRBV7-3; d_gene: -; CDR3aa: CASSLGWSGELFF; CDR3nt: TGTGCCAGCAGCTTGGGTTGGAGCGGGGAGCTGTTTTTT
abundance: -; j_gene: TRBJ2-1; v_gene: TRBV11-1; d_gene: TRBD2; CDR3aa: CASSPIAGGPYNEQFF; CDR3nt: TGTGCCAGCAGCCCTATAGCGGGAGGGCCCTACAATGAGCAGTTCTTC
abundance: many; j_gene: TRBJ2-7; v_gene: TRBV7-9; d_gene: -; CDR3aa: CASSSGDRLVLYEQYF; CDR3nt: TGTGCCAGCAGCTCGGGGGACAGATTAGTCCTCTACGAGCAGTACTTC
abundance: many; j_gene: TRBJ2-2; v_gene: TRBV7-2; d_gene: -; CDR3aa: CASSPHGRTRGGELFF; CDR3nt: TGTGCCAGCAGCCCGCACGGACGGACGAGGGGCGGGGAGCTGTTTTTT
abundance: -; j_gene: TRBJ2-1; v_gene: TRBV9; d_gene: -; CDR3aa: CASSPGSPYNEQFF; CDR3nt: TGTGCCAGCAGCCCCGGGTCCCCTTACAATGAGCAGTTCTTC
abundance: -; j_gene: TRBJ2-1; v_gene: TRBV6-2/TRBV6-3; d_gene: TRBD2; CDR3aa: CASRPTSGSFTDEQFF; CDR3nt: TGTGCCAGCAGACCGACTAGCGGGAGTTTTACGGATGAGCAGTTCTTC
abundance: -; j_gene: TRBJ1-6; v_gene: TRBV6-5; d_gene: TRBD1; CDR3aa: CASSTTGGLGSPLHF; CDR3nt: TGTGCCAGCAGCACGACAGGGGGCCTAGGTTCACCCCTCCACTTT
abundance: -; j_gene: TRBJ2-2; v_gene: TRBV4-1; d_gene: -; CDR3aa: CASSLAPGAGELFF; CDR3nt: TGCGCCAGCAGCCTAGCCCCCGGGGCGGGGGAGCTGTTTTTT
abundance: many; j_gene: TRBJ2-5; v_gene: TRBV29-1; d_gene: TRBD1; CDR3aa: CSVGWDRGETQYF; CDR3nt: TGCAGCGTTGGATGGGACAGGGGAGAGACCCAGTACTTC
abundance: -; j_gene: TRBJ2-7; v_gene: TRBV5-4; d_gene: TRBD1; CDR3aa: CASSKGQGASGEQYF; CDR3nt: TGTGCCAGCAGTAAAGGGCAGGGGGCTTCGGGTGAGCAGTACTTC
abundance: few; j_gene: TRBJ1-2; v_gene: TRBV18; d_gene: -; CDR3aa: CASSPPGNYGYTF; CDR3nt: TGTGCCAGCTCACCTCCGGGTAACTATGGCTACACCTTC
abundance: -; j_gene: TRBJ1-2; v_gene: TRBV29-1; d_gene: TRBD1; CDR3aa: CSVNTGGDGYTF; CDR3nt: TGCAGCGTGAACACAGGGGGAGATGGCTACACCTTC
abundance: few; j_gene: TRBJ2-3; v_gene: TRBV29-1; d_gene: -; CDR3aa: CSAYLAGGITDTQYF; CDR3nt: TGCAGCGCCTATCTAGCTGGCGGGATAACAGATACGCAGTATTTT
abundance: -; j_gene: TRBJ2-7; v_gene: TRBV7-2; d_gene: -; CDR3aa: CAISFATGHRDEQYF; CDR3nt: TGTGCCATCTCCTTCGCGACCGGGCATAGAGACGAGCAGTACTTC
abundance: few; j_gene: TRBJ1-2; v_gene: TRBV11-3; d_gene: -; CDR3aa: CASTPPPGFCGYTF; CDR3nt: TGTGCCAGCACCCCCCCTCCAGGGTTTTGCGGCTACACCTTC
abundance: -; j_gene: TRBJ2-3; v_gene: TRBV4-3; d_gene: TRBD2; CDR3aa: CASSRREYKTSTDTQYF; CDR3nt: TGCGCCAGCAGCAGGCGGGAGTATAAAACAAGCACAGATACGCAGTATTTT